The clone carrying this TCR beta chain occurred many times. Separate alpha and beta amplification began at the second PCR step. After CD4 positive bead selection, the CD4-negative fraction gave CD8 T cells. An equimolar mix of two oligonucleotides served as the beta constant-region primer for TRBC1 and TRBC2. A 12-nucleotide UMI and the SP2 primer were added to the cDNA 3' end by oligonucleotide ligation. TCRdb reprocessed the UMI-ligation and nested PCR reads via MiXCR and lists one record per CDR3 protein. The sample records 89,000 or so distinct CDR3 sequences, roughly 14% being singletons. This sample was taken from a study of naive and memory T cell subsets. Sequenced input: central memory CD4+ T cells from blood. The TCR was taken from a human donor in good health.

The CDR3 nucleotides read TGTGCCAGCAGTCTAGTCGACGGAAGCAATCAGCCCCAGCATTTT. This codes for CASSLVDGSNQPQHF. The rearrangement joins TRBV12-3 or TRBV12-4 to TRBJ1-5; D call uncertain. The ends were cut back, 5 bases at V and 1 base at J, with 12 bases in the middle. CDR3 size: 15 residues.